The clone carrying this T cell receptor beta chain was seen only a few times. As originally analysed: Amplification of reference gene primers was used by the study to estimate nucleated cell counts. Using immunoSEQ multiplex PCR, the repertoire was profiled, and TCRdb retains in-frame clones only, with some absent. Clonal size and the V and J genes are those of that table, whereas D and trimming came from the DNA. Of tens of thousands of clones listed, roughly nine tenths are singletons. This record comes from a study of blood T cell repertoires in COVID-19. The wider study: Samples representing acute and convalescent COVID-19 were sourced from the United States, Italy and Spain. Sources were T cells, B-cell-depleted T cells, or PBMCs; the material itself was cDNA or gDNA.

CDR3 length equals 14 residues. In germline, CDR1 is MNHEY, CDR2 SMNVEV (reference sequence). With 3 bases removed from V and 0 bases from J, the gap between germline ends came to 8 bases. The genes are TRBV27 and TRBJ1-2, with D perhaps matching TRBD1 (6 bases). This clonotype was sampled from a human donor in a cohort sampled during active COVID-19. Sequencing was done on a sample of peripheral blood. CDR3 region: CASSFGQSNYGYTF. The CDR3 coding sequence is TGTGCCAGCAGTTTCGGACAGTCTAACTATGGCTACACCTTC.